These 13 T cell receptor beta chains share one sample of origin, sequenced in a study of PD-1 blockade in classical Hodgkin lymphoma. TCRdb's table, derived via immunoSEQ multiplex PCR, lists solely in-frame clones and lacks some. The table has around 50,000 clones, about three quarters seen once; the top ten hold less than 15%. Time point given: cycle 4 day 1 (C4D1), after 6 weeks of nivolumab. Each patient experienced a relapse that followed autologous stem cell transplantation, and brentuximab vedotin exposure varied. The starting material was peripheral blood mononuclear cells (PBMCs), obtained before the fourth cycle of nivolumab. The receptor set was obtained from a human donor with classical Hodgkin lymphoma.

The rearrangement uses TRBV10-3 and TRBJ2-1; 9 nucleotides align to TRBD2. The germline gives CDR1 ENHRY, CDR2 SYGVKD. V dropped 2 bases and J dropped 5; count of bases not matched to a gene: 7. The CDR3 has 16 residues. CDR3: CAISEKSSGTDNEQFF. In DNA form, the CDR3 reads TGTGCCATCAGTGAGAAGTCTAGCGGGACTGACAATGAGCAGTTCTTC.

The gene calls are TRBV2 and TRBJ2-7, with a tentative D call TRBD1 (6 bases). The germline V gene encodes CDR1 SNHLY and CDR2 FYNNEI. CDR3 length: 14 residues. Trimming stripped 7 bases from V and 0 bases from J, with 13 bases between. The CDR3 DNA reads TGTGCCAGCACTCCACAGGGTAGCTCCTACGAGCAGTACTTC. Its translation: CASTPQGSSYEQYF.

V and J are TRBV7-2 and TRBJ1-1, with D possibly matching TRBD1 (5 bases). There are 13 residues in the CDR3. Between the trimmed V and J ends, which lost 7 bases and 8 bases, there was a span of 17 bases. The V gene's germline CDR1 is SGHTA and CDR2 FQGNSA. The CDR3 loop is CASNIVGLGEAFF. In DNA form, the CDR3 reads TGTGCCAGCAACATCGTGGGGCTAGGAGAAGCTTTCTTT.

J is TRBJ2-5 and V is TRBV19, with a tentative D call TRBD2 (5 bases). The CDR3 is 14 residues long. V lost 2 bases and J 6 bases, leaving 13 bases between the germline ends. The germline V gene has CDR1 LNHDA and CDR2 SQIVND (reference sequence). CDR3 residues: CASSIKLGPQTQYF. For the CDR3, the DNA is TGTGCCAGTAGTATAAAACTAGGTCCGCAGACCCAGTACTTC.

This clone has only a few counts. The chain employs TRBV21-1 and TRBJ1-1; whether TRBD1, the table's D call, matches the DNA was not checked. TRBV21-1 is deemed a pseudogene. The CDR3 is 14 residues long. Here the CDR3 reads CAALGGHPNTEAFF. The DNA for the CDR3 is TGTGCCGCGCTAGGGGGTCACCCGAACACTGAAGCTTTCTTT.

This sequence joins TRBV5-4 and TRBJ1-2, with D maybe TRBD1 (5 bases). Trimming took 2 bases from V and 8 from J, leaving 16 bases between them. This CDR3 has 14 amino acids. Germline V gene sequence: CDR1 SGHNT, CDR2 YYREEE (reference sequence). As DNA, the CDR3 is TGTGCCAGCAGCTTTAGCGGGGCCGCGGAGGGCTACACCTTC. This gives the protein CASSFSGAAEGYTF.

J is TRBJ2-7 and V is TRBV14, with TRBD2 identical over 9 bases. V was pared by 4 bases and J by 4 bases, with 11 bases of the junction left unmatched. This CDR3 is built from 16 residues. CDR1 is SGHDN and CDR2 is FVKESK in the germline V gene. The CDR3 protein is CASSRHLAGDGYEQYF. CDR3 nucleotide sequence: TGTGCCAGCAGCCGCCACTTAGCGGGAGATGGGTACGAGCAGTACTTC.

As DNA, the CDR3 is TGCGCCACCAGGGACAGGGTATTTGTCGAGCAGTACTTC. Its protein product is CATRDRVFVEQYF. The rearrangement links TRBV10-1 to TRBJ2-7, with 9 nucleotides matching TRBD1. The germline V gene encodes CDR1 WNHNN and CDR2 SYGVQD (reference sequence). V gave up 10 bases and J gave up 6 bases; unmatched junction bases: 10. The CDR3 loop spans 13 amino acids.

V gene TRBV6-1 combines with J gene TRBJ1-5, with D unresolved. The V gene lost 3 bases and the J gene lost 4 bases, with 10 bases spanning the gap. Germline V lookup: CDR1 MNHNS, CDR2 SASEGT. The CDR3 consists of 14 residues. In nucleotides, the CDR3 is TGTGCCAGCAGTGATCTCTTTCGAAATCAGCCCCAGCATTTT. Translated: CASSDLFRNQPQHF.

This sequence joins TRBV2 and TRBJ2-1; TRBD2 is a possible D gene (5 bases). Germline V gene data show CDR1 as SNHLY and CDR2 as FYNNEI. Deletions cut 7 bases from V and 3 bases from J, with 7 bases between. The CDR3 has 12 residues. CDR3 sequence: CASNRDYNEQFF. DNA of the CDR3: TGTGCCAGCAACCGGGACTACAATGAGCAGTTCTTC.

The J gene is TRBJ2-7, the V gene TRBV18; D is perhaps TRBD1 or TRBD2 (5 bases each). V lost 0 bases and J 5 bases, leaving 8 bases between the germline ends. Germline V gene lookup returns CDR1 KGHSH and CDR2 LQKENI. This CDR3 has 13 residues. The CDR3 loop reads CASSPPGADEQYF. The CDR3 DNA follows: TGTGCCAGCTCACCACCCGGGGCAGACGAGCAGTACTTC. The variable domain in full, with the rest retrieved from reference TRBV18 and TRBJ2-7, is NAGVMQNPRHLVRRRGQEARLRCSPMKGHSHVYWYRQLPEEGLKFMVYLQKENIIDESGMPKERFSAEFPKEGPSILRIQQVVRGDSAAYFCASSPPGADEQYFGPGTRLTVT.

This chain joins TRBV6-5 and TRBJ1-3, with D uncertain. Per the germline V gene, CDR1 is MNHEY and CDR2 is SVGAGI. The CDR3 runs 14 residues. Trimming stripped 7 bases from V and 8 bases from J, with 18 bases between. CDR3 loop: CASIDTGSRHTIYF. The CDR3 DNA follows: TGTGCCAGCATAGACACCGGCTCTCGGCACACCATATATTTT.

This clone was seen once. The V and J genes are TRBV2 and TRBJ2-1, with TRBD2 identical over 11 bases. V gave up 7 bases and J gave up 9 bases; unmatched junction bases: 8. CDR3 size: 14 residues. CDR1 and CDR2 (germline): SNHLY, FYNNEI. The CDR3, as DNA: TGTGCCAGCACCTTCCTAGCGGGAGGTGGTGAGCAGTTCTTC. Its translation is CASTFLAGGGEQFF.